This is a list of T cell receptor beta chains from one sample in a study of T cells in Graves' hyperthyroidism and ophthalmopathy. TCRdb reprocessed the multiplex PCR reads via MiXCR and lists one record per CDR3 protein. The sample lists nearly 600,000 distinct CDR3 sequences; roughly 14% were seen once. Sequencing input: blood. Every receptor here comes from a woman aged 25 to 39 with Graves' hyperthyroidism that later progressed to Graves' ophthalmopathy. Each CDR3 is given with its conserved first and last residue. D genes are given only for firm matches. Some rows mark clone size as missing; the rest say once, few, many or name a class of expanded clone.

j_call v_call clone_size d_call cdr3_nt cdr3_aa
TRBJ2-3 TRBV2 . TRBD2 TGTGCCAGCAGTGAATGGGGCGGGAGGGCCTCAGATGGAGATACGCAGTATTTT CASSEWGGRASDGDTQYF
TRBJ1-2 TRBV19 . TRBD1 TGTGCCAGTAGTATAGACTGGGGACAGCTCTATGGCTACACCTTC CASSIDWGQLYGYTF
TRBJ1-4 TRBV20-1 many . TGCAGTGCTAGACCGGCAGCGACTGAAAAACTGTTTTTT CSARPAATEKLFF
TRBJ1-3 TRBV2 many . TGTGCCAGCAGGGGTATGGAGTCTGGAAACACCATATATTTT CASRGMESGNTIYF
TRBJ1-5 TRBV20-1 . TRBD1 TGCAGTGCTAGTCCCGGGACAGGGCTCGGTCAGCCCCAGCATTTT CSASPGTGLGQPQHF
TRBJ2-1 TRBV20-1 many TRBD2 TGCAGTGCTAGAGGCCGGGATGTTGGCGGGAGGGTCTACAATGAGCAGTTCTTC CSARGRDVGGRVYNEQFF
TRBJ2-7 TRBV24-1 many TRBD2 TGTGCCACCAGTGATTTTGAGCGGGAGGGCACCTACGAGCAGTACTTC CATSDFEREGTYEQYF
TRBJ2-5 TRBV5-4 . TRBD1 TGTGCCAGCAGCCGACAACAGGGGGAGACCCAGTACTTC CASSRQQGETQYF
TRBJ2-5 TRBV3-1 many . TGTGCCAGCAGCCGTAAAGAGGAAGAGACCCAGTACTTC CASSRKEEETQYF
TRBJ2-6 TRBV6-5 many . TGTGCCAGCAGTTCTATGAGTACTGGGGCCAACGTCCTGACTTTC CASSSMSTGANVLTF
TRBJ1-2 TRBV3-1 many . TGTGCCAGCAGCCAAGATTATGCTGGCTACACCTTC CASSQDYAGYTF
TRBJ2-3 TRBV19 . . TGTGCCAGTAATAAACAGGATTCAGATACGCAGTATTTT CASNKQDSDTQYF
TRBJ2-1 TRBV6-1 many . TGTGCCAGCAGCCAGGGCTTGCGCGAGCAGTTCTTC CASSQGLREQFF
TRBJ1-6 TRBV9 . . TGTGCCAGCAGCTCCCGGGACATACATAATTCACCCCTCCACTTT CASSSRDIHNSPLHF
TRBJ1-3 TRBV7-8 many TRBD1 TGTGCCAGCAGCTCCACTAAGGACAGGGAGTATGGAAACACCATATATTTT CASSSTKDREYGNTIYF
TRBJ2-7 TRBV13 . . TGTGCCAGCAGCACCGACACGGAAGAGCTGTACTTC CASSTDTEELYF
TRBJ2-7 TRBV7-9 few TRBD1 TGTGCCAGCAGCTTTAGTCTCGACAGGGACTACGAGCAGTACTTC CASSFSLDRDYEQYF
TRBJ1-1 TRBV28 many . TGTGCCAGCAGTTTCCCCGAGAACACTGAAGCTTTCTTT CASSFPENTEAFF
TRBJ1-6 TRBV4-1 . TRBD1 TGCGCCAGCAGCCAAATACAGGGGTACATGCAGAATTCACCCCTCCACTTT CASSQIQGYMQNSPLHF
TRBJ2-3 TRBV12-3/TRBV12-4 many TRBD2 TGTGCCAGCAGCCGGACTAGCGCCCGGGATACGCAGTATTTT CASSRTSARDTQYF
TRBJ2-4 TRBV20-1 . TRBD1 TGCAGTGCTACCGGGACAGAACGAGCCAAAAACATTCAGTACTTC CSATGTERAKNIQYF
TRBJ2-3 TRBV9 . . TGTGCCAGCAGCGACTCGAGAGGAACAGATACGCAGTATTTT CASSDSRGTDTQYF
TRBJ2-1 TRBV30 few TRBD2 TGTGCCTGGAGCAGAGGAGTAGCGGGTTACAATGAGCAGTTCTTC CAWSRGVAGYNEQFF
TRBJ1-5 TRBV2 many TRBD1 TGTGCCAGCAGTCCCGGGACAGGGGGCTCGCCCCAGCATTTT CASSPGTGGSPQHF
TRBJ2-1 TRBV29-1 many . TGCAGCGTTGAAGCGGGCTCCGTGGCCTACAATGAGCAGTTCTTC CSVEAGSVAYNEQFF
TRBJ2-3 TRBV12-3/TRBV12-4 many TRBD2 TGTGCCAGCAGGGGACTAGCGGAGAGCACAGATACGCAGTATTTT CASRGLAESTDTQYF
TRBJ2-3 TRBV29-1 few . TGCAGCGTTGAAGACATTACTATGTCTCGTAGCACAGATACGCAGTATTTT CSVEDITMSRSTDTQYF
TRBJ2-5 TRBV30 many . TGTGCCTGGAGGCAGGACCTAAGGGAGACCCAGTACTTC CAWRQDLRETQYF
TRBJ2-1 TRBV18 . TRBD2 TGTGCCAGCTCACCTGTCATAGCGGGGTACAATGAGCAGTTCTTC CASSPVIAGYNEQFF
TRBJ1-5 TRBV6-1 . . TGTGCCAGCAGTGAGTTAAGGCGGCAGCCCCAGCATTTT CASSELRRQPQHF
TRBJ2-4 TRBV6-5 few TRBD1 TGTGCCAGCAGTTACTCCCGGGACAGGGGGGGCTACATTCAGTACTTC CASSYSRDRGGYIQYF
TRBJ2-7 TRBV3-1 few . TGTGCCAGCAGCCAAGATGTGGGGGGTGATGGACTCTACGAGCAGTACTTC CASSQDVGGDGLYEQYF
TRBJ2-6 TRBV28 few . TGTGCCAGCAGTTCGCCGCCGGGGCCGGGAACTGGGGCCAACGTCCTGACTTTC CASSSPPGPGTGANVLTF
TRBJ1-2 TRBV30 many . TGTGCCTGGAGTGAGAGGGGGAATTCCTATGGCTACACCTTC CAWSERGNSYGYTF
TRBJ1-1 TRBV28 many . TGTGCCAGCAGTTTTTCACACACTGAAGCTTTCTTT CASSFSHTEAFF
TRBJ2-5 TRBV7-8 many . TGTGCCAGCAGCCAGCGACAGGGCGCGGGAGTTTTGTGGGAGACCCAGTACTTC CASSQRQGAGVLWETQYF
TRBJ1-6 TRBV19 few . TGTGCCAGTAGTTTCCCCCAGGGTCGTCTTTGGAATTCACCCCTCCACTTT CASSFPQGRLWNSPLHF
TRBJ2-5 TRBV19 . . TGTGCCAGTAGTAGAACCACAGGGGGGGGGACCCAGTACTTC CASSRTTGGGTQYF
TRBJ1-6 TRBV12-3/TRBV12-4 few . TGTGCCAGCAGTTTGCAGTCTGGCGGTAATTCACCCCTCCACTTT CASSLQSGGNSPLHF
TRBJ2-2 TRBV12-5 few . TGTGCTAGTGGTTTGCGAAGTGGGGACGGGTTGTTTTTT CASGLRSGDGLFF
TRBJ2-7 TRBV24-1 many . TGTGCCACCAGTGATCCCTCCAAGGGGTATGGGAGCGAGCAGTACTTC CATSDPSKGYGSEQYF
TRBJ1-4 TRBV28 . . TGTGCCAGCAGTTTAAGGTCGGGGGGCCTGGGGGAAAAACTGTTTTTT CASSLRSGGLGEKLFF
TRBJ1-2 TRBV28 many . TGTGCCAGCAGTTTTTTACGGGGGAATGGCTACACCTTC CASSFLRGNGYTF
TRBJ1-1 TRBV19 many . TGTGCCAGTCACAAAGCGGGAAGGAGTGAAGCTTTCTTT CASHKAGRSEAFF
TRBJ2-7 TRBV30 few . TGTGCCTGGAGCAACTACGGACAGCCGAACCCCTACGAGCAGTACTTC CAWSNYGQPNPYEQYF
TRBJ2-7 TRBV6-2/TRBV6-3 . . TGTGCCAGCAGGGACCCCCACGGGAGCACCTACGAGCAGTACTTC CASRDPHGSTYEQYF